This is a list of T cell receptor beta chains from one sample in a study of T-cell memory formation after mild COVID-19. MiXCR, applied by TCRdb to the 5' RACE reads, yields one record per CDR3 protein. The table includes roughly 500,000 distinct CDR3 sequences, about a fifth detected once. The sample comprised PBMCs or a T cell subset sorted from them (not recorded which). These receptors were obtained from an adult woman who had mild COVID-19 (a few samples of this study predate the infection). Cell type and time point are not known. Both conserved end residues are part of each CDR3. The D gene is left open where the match is weak. Clone sizes are given selectively: once, few, many, or a class where the clone is expanded.

few	TRBJ1-1	TRBV19	.	CASSIGMAEAFF	TGTGCCAGTAGTATAGGTATGGCTGAAGCTTTCTTT
.	TRBJ1-4	TRBV5-1	TRBD1	CASSSTGGKLFF	TGCGCCAGCAGCTCAACAGGGGGGAAACTGTTTTTT
.	TRBJ1-1	TRBV12-3/TRBV12-4	.	CASSPSLARGNTEAFF	TGTGCCAGCAGTCCGAGTTTGGCCAGGGGGAACACTGAAGCTTTCTTT
few	TRBJ2-5	TRBV20-1	TRBD2	CSAGQGLAKSQETQYF	TGCAGTGCTGGCCAGGGACTAGCGAAATCTCAAGAGACCCAGTACTTC
.	TRBJ2-7	TRBV11-2	TRBD2	CASSTPSGSSSEQYF	TGTGCCAGCAGCACACCTAGCGGGAGCTCCAGCGAGCAGTACTTC
.	TRBJ2-2	TRBV6-1	TRBD2	CASSQQRGMNTGELFF	TGTGCCAGCAGTCAGCAGCGGGGCATGAACACCGGGGAGCTGTTTTTT
.	TRBJ1-5	TRBV30	.	CAWSSETLWQPQHF	TGTGCCTGGAGTTCCGAAACTCTTTGGCAGCCCCAGCATTTT
.	TRBJ1-2	TRBV18	.	CASSPPGDPSTF	TGTGCCAGCTCACCCCCGGGTGACCCTAGCACCTTC
few	TRBJ2-1	TRBV7-9	.	CASSSDRNEQFF	TGTGCCAGCAGTTCGGACCGGAATGAGCAGTTCTTC
.	TRBJ1-1	TRBV6-4	.	CASSDVRTGPFGGTEAFF	TGTGCCAGCAGTGACGTTCGGACTGGGCCCTTCGGAGGGACTGAAGCTTTCTTT
few	TRBJ2-2	TRBV21-1	.	CASTKTGETTGELFF	TGTGCCAGCACCAAGACAGGGGAGACCACCGGGGAGCTGTTTTTT
few	TRBJ2-1	TRBV20-1	TRBD2	CSATLLGLAGGEQFF	TGCAGTGCTACCCTATTGGGACTAGCGGGAGGTGAGCAGTTCTTC
few	TRBJ2-2	TRBV7-2	.	CASSLTAAAAGELFF	TGTGCCAGCAGCTTGACAGCGGCGGCGGCCGGGGAGCTGTTTTTT
many	TRBJ2-7	TRBV18	TRBD2	CASSPGLGSSYEQYF	TGTGCCAGCTCACCAGGACTAGGAAGCTCCTACGAGCAGTACTTC
few	TRBJ1-2	TRBV24-1	.	CATSDLNANYGYTF	TGTGCCACCAGTGATTTAAACGCGAACTATGGCTACACCTTC
few	TRBJ1-2	TRBV7-9	.	CASSFPGSANYGYTF	TGTGCCAGCAGCTTTCCTGGTTCCGCTAACTATGGCTACACCTTC
many	TRBJ2-3	TRBV7-9	.	CASSPSGGGDTQYF	TGTGCCAGCAGCCCCAGCGGAGGGGGTGATACGCAGTATTTT
few	TRBJ2-2	TRBV9	.	CASGLGGGELFF	TGTGCCAGCGGGCTGGGCGGCGGGGAGCTGTTTTTT
.	TRBJ2-7	TRBV14	.	CASSQEGLREQYF	TGTGCCAGCAGCCAAGAAGGATTAAGGGAGCAGTACTTC
few	TRBJ2-3	TRBV6-5	TRBD2	CASRLSGRTDTQYF	TGTGCCAGCAGGCTTAGCGGGAGAACAGATACGCAGTATTTT
few	TRBJ1-2	TRBV29-1	.	CSVESTVYGYTF	TGCAGCGTTGAAAGCACAGTCTATGGCTACACCTTC
.	TRBJ1-5	TRBV29-1	TRBD1	CSVGDSWSNQPQHF	TGCAGCGTGGGGGACAGTTGGAGCAATCAGCCCCAGCATTTT
few	TRBJ2-3	TRBV2	.	CASGGAGDTQYF	TGTGCCAGCGGGGGGGCGGGGGATACGCAGTATTTT
few	TRBJ2-7	TRBV20-1	.	CSARTVNSYEQYF	TGCAGTGCTAGGACCGTAAACTCCTACGAGCAGTACTTC
few	TRBJ2-5	TRBV20-1	.	CSAHGRVETQYF	TGCAGTGCTCATGGAAGAGTAGAGACCCAGTACTTC
few	TRBJ2-3	TRBV5-1	TRBD2	CASSNGGANTQYF	TGCGCCAGCAGCAACGGGGGGGCGAATACGCAGTATTTT
.	TRBJ2-2	TRBV9	TRBD2	CASSVGSGSYTGELFF	TGTGCCAGCAGCGTAGGTAGCGGGAGTTACACCGGGGAGCTGTTTTTT
few	TRBJ2-7	TRBV2	.	CASSEPGRSSYEQYF	TGTGCCAGCAGTGAGCCGGGACGGAGCTCCTACGAGCAGTACTTC
few	TRBJ2-3	TRBV5-1	.	CASSLPGSGDTQYF	TGCGCCAGCAGCTTACCAGGGTCCGGAGATACGCAGTATTTT
few	TRBJ2-7	TRBV7-9	.	CASSLAWAAGSEQYF	TGTGCCAGCAGCTTAGCGTGGGCAGCCGGGTCCGAGCAGTACTTC
.	TRBJ1-1	TRBV4-2	TRBD1	CASSLRGPRDRALEAEAFF	TGTGCCAGCAGCCTAAGGGGTCCTCGGGACAGGGCCCTGGAGGCTGAAGCTTTCTTT
few	TRBJ2-1	TRBV7-9	TRBD1	CASSLAIGGDEQFF	TGTGCCAGCAGCTTAGCGATAGGGGGCGATGAGCAGTTCTTC
.	TRBJ2-1	TRBV20-1	.	CSASGNWDEQFF	TGCAGTGCTAGCGGTAATTGGGATGAGCAGTTCTTC
.	TRBJ2-3	TRBV15	.	CATSPGDFSSTDTQYF	TGTGCCACCAGCCCCGGGGACTTCAGCTCCACAGATACGCAGTATTTT
few	TRBJ1-2	TRBV7-2	.	CASSLSISPGGNGYTF	TGTGCCAGCAGCCTATCCATCTCCCCGGGTGGAAATGGCTACACCTTC
.	TRBJ2-7	TRBV10-3	TRBD1	CAIQPGQGWEQYF	TGTGCCATCCAACCGGGACAGGGGTGGGAGCAGTACTTC
few	TRBJ2-1	TRBV7-9	.	CASNKGPF	TGTGCCAGCAATAAGGGCCCGTTC
.	TRBJ2-5	TRBV24-1	.	CATSDYRTEETQYF	TGTGCCACCAGTGATTACAGGACAGAAGAGACCCAGTACTTC
.	TRBJ1-2	TRBV20-1	.	CSARDRGGGYTF	TGCAGTGCTAGAGATCGGGGGGGTGGCTACACCTTC
few	TRBJ2-7	TRBV10-3	.	CAISTRTDSSYEQYF	TGTGCCATCAGTACTAGGACAGATAGCTCCTACGAGCAGTACTTC
few	TRBJ1-3	TRBV2	.	CASSELWAPLNSGNTIYF	TGTGCCAGCAGTGAACTCTGGGCGCCATTAAACTCTGGAAACACCATATATTTT
few	TRBJ2-6	TRBV12-3/TRBV12-4	.	CASSPQGANVLTF	TGTGCCAGCAGTCCTCAGGGGGCCAACGTCCTGACTTTC
few	TRBJ2-7	TRBV19	TRBD2	CASSIYVGRESYEQYF	TGTGCCAGTAGTATTTACGTCGGGCGGGAGTCCTACGAGCAGTACTTC
few	TRBJ2-3	TRBV9	.	CASSVGLYTDTQYF	TGTGCCAGCAGCGTAGGACTTTACACAGATACGCAGTATTTT
.	TRBJ2-7	TRBV7-9	.	CASSEPLTGAQFSYEQYF	TGTGCCAGCAGCGAACCTCTGACAGGCGCCCAATTCTCCTACGAGCAGTACTTC
.	TRBJ2-5	TRBV5-1	.	CASSPPTGIKYQETQYF	TGCGCCAGCAGCCCCCCGACCGGGATCAAGTACCAAGAGACCCAGTACTTC
.	TRBJ2-2	TRBV7-8	.	CASSSIRLEDAGELFF	TGTGCCAGCAGCTCCATCCGACTAGAAGACGCCGGGGAGCTGTTTTTT
.	TRBJ2-1	TRBV11-2	TRBD2	CASSLDWRETGVEQFF	TGTGCCAGCAGCTTAGATTGGCGGGAGACCGGCGTTGAGCAGTTCTTC